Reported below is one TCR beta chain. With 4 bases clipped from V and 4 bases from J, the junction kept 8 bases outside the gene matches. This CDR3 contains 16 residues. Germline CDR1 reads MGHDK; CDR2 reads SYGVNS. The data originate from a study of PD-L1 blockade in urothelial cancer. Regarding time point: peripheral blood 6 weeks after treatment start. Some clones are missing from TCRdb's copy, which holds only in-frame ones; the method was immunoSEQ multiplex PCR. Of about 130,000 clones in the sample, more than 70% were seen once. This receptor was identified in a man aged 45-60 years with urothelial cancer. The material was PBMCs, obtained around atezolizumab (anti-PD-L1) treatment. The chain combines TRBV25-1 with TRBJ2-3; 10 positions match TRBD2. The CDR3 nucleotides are TGTGCCAGCAGTGCCCGGCGGACTAGCGGCTCAGATACGCAGTATTTT. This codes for CASSARRTSGSDTQYF.